The source of this T cell receptor (beta chain) is a study of blood T cells in healthy people across ages. Sample-barcoded 5' priming and a J-beta primer mix drove a second PCR of roughly 7 to 11 cycles. TCRdb used MiXCR to reprocess the 5' RACE reads, holding one entry per CDR3 protein. Of around 990,000 distinct CDR3 sequences listed, 25% are singletons. Turning to this clonotype: Its specificity is unknown.

Germline V gene data show CDR1 as SGHDN and CDR2 as FVKESK. This CDR3 is built from 14 residues. Trimming shortened V by 3 bases and J by 2 bases, and 10 bases separated the two germline ends. Study-wide findings and caveats: When one million T cells were used, diversity estimates were thought to be underestimates.

Another study also made use of these data, one on T cells of mothers and their children. Per that paper: Related and unrelated pairs show similar shaping of TCR recombination output by thymic selection.

The clonotype comes from a girl aged 2 to 9 in good health. The V gene is TRBV14, the J gene TRBJ1-1; D not certain. The sequencing input was blood. CDR3 loop: CASSQVINNTEAFF. The DNA of the CDR3 is TGTGCCAGCAGCCAGGTAATCAACAACACTGAAGCTTTCTTT.